Given below is one TCR beta chain in context. Its antigen is currently unknown. The whole isolated RNA underwent reverse transcription, so sequencing captured expressed TCRB transcripts. Roughly 3.6 million reads on average were seen across naive, central memory and regulatory T cell samples. The table came from immunoSEQ multiplex PCR; TCRdb's copy has only in-frame clones and leaves some out. The sample has about half a million clones; more than 9.5% are singletons. The germline V gene has CDR1 SGHDT and CDR2 YYEEEE. V shed 2 bases and J shed 5 bases, with 8 bases lying between them. The CDR3 spans 13 residues. These data belong to a study of beta chain features in type 1 diabetes. Whole-study results and caveats: The naive, central memory and Treg TCRB repertoires showed an apparent similarity that was greater among patients than among healthy donors.

The material sequenced was naive CD4+ T cells from blood. This sequence joins TRBV5-6 and TRBJ2-1; a weak D match, TRBD2 (5 bases). The receptor was isolated from a woman younger than 35 in good health. The CDR3 DNA reads as TGTGCCAGCAGCTTCAGCGGTAACAATGAGCAGTTCTTC. It translates to CASSFSGNNEQFF.